These 8 T cell receptor beta chains came from one sample sequenced in a study of STAT5B mutations in CD4+ large granular lymphocyte leukemia. The assay was immunoSEQ multiplex PCR, and TCRdb's table has in-frame clones only and misses some. The data contain around 28,000 clones, about three quarters of them singletons. The sequencing input was CD4+ T cells from blood buffy coats. The receptors derive from a human donor in good health.

For the CDR3, the DNA is TGCGCCAGCAGCCCTTCGCCTATAGCGGGAGAGAGAGTCGGGGAGCTGTTTTTT. It yields the protein CASSPSPIAGERVGELFF. V gene TRBV5-1 combines with J gene TRBJ2-2; 9 bases align to TRBD2. Germline CDR1 is SGHRS and CDR2 is YFSETQ. The length of the CDR3 is 18 residues. V dropped 4 bases and J dropped 7; count of bases not matched to a gene: 17.

The chain recombines TRBV6-6 with TRBJ1-6; D is uncertain. This CDR3 is 16 amino acids long. Germline-derived CDR1 and CDR2 are MNHNY and SVGAGI (reference sequence). The ends were cut back, 2 bases at V and 6 bases at J, with 14 bases in the middle. The CDR3 nucleotides are TGTGCCAGCAGTTACGGATCGGGGAATCGTAATTCACCCCTCCACTTT. Translating it yields CASSYGSGNRNSPLHF.

This chain links TRBV5-6 with TRBJ1-6, with 9 bases fitting TRBD1. The V segment lost 0 bases and the J segment 0 bases; nucleotides outside the gene matches: 4. This CDR3 is 18 amino acids long. The germline V gene has CDR1 SGHDT and CDR2 YYEEEE. DNA of the CDR3: TGTGCCAGCAGCTTGGGGACAGGGGCCAGCTCCTATAATTCACCCCTCCACTTT. This codes for CASSLGTGASSYNSPLHF.

This clone was seen a handful of times. The chain is built from TRBV4-1 and TRBJ1-1, with D maybe TRBD1 (6 bases). Germline V gives CDR1 MGHRA, CDR2 YSYEKL. Trimming stripped 4 bases from V and 2 bases from J, with 8 bases between. The CDR3 extends over 13 amino acids. CDR3 residues: CASSLRGNTEAFF. CDR3 nucleotide sequence: TGCGCCAGCAGCCTCAGGGGTAACACTGAAGCTTTCTTT.

The chain recombines TRBV29-1 with TRBJ1-2; D is possibly TRBD1 (5 bases). There are 13 residues in the CDR3. Germline V gives CDR1 SQVTM, CDR2 ANQGSEA. V lost 0 bases, J lost 7 bases, and 12 bases lay in between. The CDR3 here is CSVEDQQGRGYTF. The DNA of the CDR3 is TGCAGCGTTGAAGATCAGCAGGGTCGTGGCTACACCTTC.

The V call is TRBV6-5, the J call TRBJ2-1, with unresolved D. The CDR3 has 14 amino acids. V was clipped by 0 bases and J by 5 bases, with 8 bases between them. The germline V gene encodes CDR1 MNHEY and CDR2 SVGAGI. The CDR3 sequence: CASSYSVSDNEQFF. The CDR3 DNA reads as TGTGCCAGCAGTTACTCGGTGTCGGACAATGAGCAGTTCTTC.

The chain uses TRBV7-8 and TRBJ2-1; tentative D call: TRBD1 (6 bases). CDR3 size: 12 residues. V lost 5 bases and J lost 11, with 13 bases in between. CDR1 is SGHVS and CDR2 is FQNEAQ in the germline V gene. The CDR3 nucleotides are TGTGCCAGCAGCCTTAGCAGGGGAAAGCAGTTCTTC. Protein: CASSLSRGKQFF.

The chain links TRBV11-3 to TRBJ2-7; the D gene could be TRBD1 or TRBD2 (5 bases each). The V end was cut by 5 bases, the J end by 6 bases, with 23 bases between. The CDR3 sequence is 16 residues long. CDR1 and CDR2 (germline): SGHNT, YENEEA. CDR3 bases: TGTGCCAGCAGCGCCGCGATTGGACTCGCGAGGGGCGAGCAGTACTTC. Its protein product is CASSAAIGLARGEQYF.